This TCR beta chain is drawn from a study of T cell responses to AZD1222 COVID-19 vaccine. Overall study findings and caveats: At baseline, just 6 or 7 AZD1222 recipients tested seropositive. Possibly, clonal diversity was underestimated; donors were largely white British and included more females.

In regard to this clone: Its antigen is unidentified.

The CDR3 is made up of 14 amino acids. Per the germline V gene, CDR1 is MDHEN and CDR2 is SYDVKM. J lost 6 bases, V lost 9 bases, and 8 bases had no gene match. Assay used: immunoSEQ multiplex PCR; TCRdb lists only in-frame clones, some missing. Of 150,000 to 200,000 clones detected, roughly 92% appear once; the ten largest clones hold about 10%. The sequencing used peripheral blood, collected on day 0 of AZD1222 vaccination. The genes are TRBV28 and TRBJ1-2; TRBD1 matches 12 bases. This sequence was found in an adult in good health. CDR3 coding DNA: TGTGCCAGTATAAGGGGACAGGGGGCGAATGGCTACACCTTC. Its translation: CASIRGQGANGYTF.